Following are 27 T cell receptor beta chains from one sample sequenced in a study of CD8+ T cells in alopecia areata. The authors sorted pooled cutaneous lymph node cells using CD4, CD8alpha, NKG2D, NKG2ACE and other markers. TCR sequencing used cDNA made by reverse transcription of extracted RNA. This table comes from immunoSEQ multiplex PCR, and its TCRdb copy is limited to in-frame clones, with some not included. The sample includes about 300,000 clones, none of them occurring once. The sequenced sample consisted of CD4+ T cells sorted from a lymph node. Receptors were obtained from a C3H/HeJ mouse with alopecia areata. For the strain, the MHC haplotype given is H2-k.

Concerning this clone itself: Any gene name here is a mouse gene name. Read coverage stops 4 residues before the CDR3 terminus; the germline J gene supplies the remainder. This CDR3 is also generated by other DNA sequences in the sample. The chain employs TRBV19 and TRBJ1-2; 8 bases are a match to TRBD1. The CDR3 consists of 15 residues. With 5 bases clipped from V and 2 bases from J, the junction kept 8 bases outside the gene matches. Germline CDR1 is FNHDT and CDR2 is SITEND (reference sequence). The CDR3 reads CASSPPGQANSDYTF. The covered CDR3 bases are TGTGCCAGCAGCCCTCCGGGACAGGCTAACTCC. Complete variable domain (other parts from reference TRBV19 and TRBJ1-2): GGIITQTPKFLIGQEGQKLTLKCQQNFNHDTMYWYRQDSGKGLRLIYYSITENDLQKGDLSEGYDASREKKSSFSLTVTSAQKNEMAVFLCASSPPGQANSDYTFGSGTRLLVI.

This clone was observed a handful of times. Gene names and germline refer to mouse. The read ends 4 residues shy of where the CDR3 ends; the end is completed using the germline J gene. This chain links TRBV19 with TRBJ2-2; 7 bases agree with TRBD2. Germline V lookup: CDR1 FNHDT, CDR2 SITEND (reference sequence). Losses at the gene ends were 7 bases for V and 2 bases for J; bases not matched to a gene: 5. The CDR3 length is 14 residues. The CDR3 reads CASARGGNTGQLYF. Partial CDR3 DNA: TGTGCCAGCGCCCGGGGGGGGAACACCGGG. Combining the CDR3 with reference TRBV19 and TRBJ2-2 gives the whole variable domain GGIITQTPKFLIGQEGQKLTLKCQQNFNHDTMYWYRQDSGKGLRLIYYSITENDLQKGDLSEGYDASREKKSSFSLTVTSAQKNEMAVFLCASARGGNTGQLYFGEGSKLTVL.

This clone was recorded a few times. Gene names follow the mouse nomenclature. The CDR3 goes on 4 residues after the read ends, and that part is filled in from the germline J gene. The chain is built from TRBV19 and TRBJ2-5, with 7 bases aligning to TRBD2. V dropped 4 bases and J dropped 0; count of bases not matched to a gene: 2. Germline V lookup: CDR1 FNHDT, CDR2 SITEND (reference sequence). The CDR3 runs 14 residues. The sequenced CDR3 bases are TGTGCCAGCAGTGCACTGGGGAACCAAGAC. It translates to CASSALGNQD. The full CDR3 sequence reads CASSALGNQDTQYF.

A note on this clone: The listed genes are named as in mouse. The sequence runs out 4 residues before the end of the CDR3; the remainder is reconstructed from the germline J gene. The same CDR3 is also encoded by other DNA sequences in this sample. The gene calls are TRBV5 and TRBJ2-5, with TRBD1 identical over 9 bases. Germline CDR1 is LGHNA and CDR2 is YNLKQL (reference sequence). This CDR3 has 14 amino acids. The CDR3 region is CASSPRTGEDTQYF. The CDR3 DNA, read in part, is TGTGCCAGCAGCCCCAGGACAGGGGAGGAC.

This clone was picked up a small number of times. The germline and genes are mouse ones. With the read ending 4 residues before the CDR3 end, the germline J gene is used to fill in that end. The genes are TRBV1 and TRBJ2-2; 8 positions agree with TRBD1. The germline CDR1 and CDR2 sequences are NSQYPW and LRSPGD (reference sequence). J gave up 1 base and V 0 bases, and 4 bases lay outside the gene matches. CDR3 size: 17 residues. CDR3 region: CTCSADQTGVNTGQLYF. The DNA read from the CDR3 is TGCACCTGCAGTGCAGATCAGACAGGGGTAAACACCGGG.

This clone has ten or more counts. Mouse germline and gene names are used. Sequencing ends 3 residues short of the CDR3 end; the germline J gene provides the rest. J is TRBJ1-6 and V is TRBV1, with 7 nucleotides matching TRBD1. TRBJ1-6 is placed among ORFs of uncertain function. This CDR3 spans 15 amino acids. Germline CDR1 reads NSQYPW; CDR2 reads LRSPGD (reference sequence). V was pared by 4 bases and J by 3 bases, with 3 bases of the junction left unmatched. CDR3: CTCSGGQIYNSPLYF. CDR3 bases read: TGCACCTGCAGTGGGGGACAGATCTATAATTCGCCC.

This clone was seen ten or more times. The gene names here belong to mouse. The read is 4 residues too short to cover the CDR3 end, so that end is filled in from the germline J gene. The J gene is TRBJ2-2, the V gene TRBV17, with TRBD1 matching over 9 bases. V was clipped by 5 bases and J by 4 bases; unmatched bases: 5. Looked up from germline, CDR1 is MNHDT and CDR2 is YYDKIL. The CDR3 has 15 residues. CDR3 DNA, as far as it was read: TGTGCTAGCAGTGGGGACAGGGAGGGCACCGGG. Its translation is CASSGDREGTG. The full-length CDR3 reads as CASSGDREGTGQLYF.

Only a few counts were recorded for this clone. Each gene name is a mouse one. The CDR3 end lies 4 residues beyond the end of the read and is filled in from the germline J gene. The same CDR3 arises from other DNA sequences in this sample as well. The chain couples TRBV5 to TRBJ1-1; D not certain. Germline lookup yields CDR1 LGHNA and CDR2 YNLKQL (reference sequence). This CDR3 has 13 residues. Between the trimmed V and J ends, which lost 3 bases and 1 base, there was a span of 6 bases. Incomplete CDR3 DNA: TGTGCCAGCAGCCAGGGCAGAAACACA. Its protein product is CASSQGRNT. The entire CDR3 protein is CASSQGRNTEVFF.

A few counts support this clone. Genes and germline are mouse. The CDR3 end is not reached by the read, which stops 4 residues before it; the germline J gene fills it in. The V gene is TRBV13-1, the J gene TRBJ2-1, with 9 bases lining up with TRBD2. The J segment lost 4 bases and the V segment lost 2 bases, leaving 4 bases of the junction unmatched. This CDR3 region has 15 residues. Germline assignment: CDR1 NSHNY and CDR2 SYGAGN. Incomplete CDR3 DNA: TGTGCCAGCAGTGAATGGGGGGGCGCGTATGCT. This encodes CASSEWGGAYA. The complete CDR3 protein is CASSEWGGAYAEQFF.

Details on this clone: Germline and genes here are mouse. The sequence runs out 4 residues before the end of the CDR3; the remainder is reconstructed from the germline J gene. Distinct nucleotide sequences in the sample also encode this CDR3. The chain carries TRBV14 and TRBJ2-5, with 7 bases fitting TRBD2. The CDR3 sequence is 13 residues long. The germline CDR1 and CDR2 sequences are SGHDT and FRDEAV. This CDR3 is CASSLTGEDTQYF. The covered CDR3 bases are TGTGCCAGCAGTCTCACTGGGGAAGAC.

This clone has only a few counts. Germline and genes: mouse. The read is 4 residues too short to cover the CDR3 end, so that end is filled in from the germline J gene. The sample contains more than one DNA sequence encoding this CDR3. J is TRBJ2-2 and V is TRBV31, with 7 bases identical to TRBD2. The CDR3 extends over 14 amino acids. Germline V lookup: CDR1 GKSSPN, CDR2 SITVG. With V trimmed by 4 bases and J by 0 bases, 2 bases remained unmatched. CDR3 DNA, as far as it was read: TGTGCCTGGATATGGGGGGCAAACACCGGG. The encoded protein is CAWIWGANTG. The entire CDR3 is CAWIWGANTGQLYF.

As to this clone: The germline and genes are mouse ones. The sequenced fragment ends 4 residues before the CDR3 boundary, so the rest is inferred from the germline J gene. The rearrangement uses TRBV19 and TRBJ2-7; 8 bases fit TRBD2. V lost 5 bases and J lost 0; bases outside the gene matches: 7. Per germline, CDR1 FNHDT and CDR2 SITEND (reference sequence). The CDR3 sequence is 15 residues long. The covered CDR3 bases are TGTGCCAGCAGATCCGACTGGGGAAGCTCCTAT. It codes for CASRSDWGSSY. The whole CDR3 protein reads CASRSDWGSSYEQYF.

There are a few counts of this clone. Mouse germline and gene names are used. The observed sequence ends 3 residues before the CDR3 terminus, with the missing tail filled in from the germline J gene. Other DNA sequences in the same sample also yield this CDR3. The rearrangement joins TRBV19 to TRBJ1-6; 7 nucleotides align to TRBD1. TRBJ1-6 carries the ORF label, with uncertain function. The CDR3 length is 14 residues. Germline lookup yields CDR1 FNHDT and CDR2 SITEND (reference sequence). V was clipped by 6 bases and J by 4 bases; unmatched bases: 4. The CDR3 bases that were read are TGTGCCAGCACACCGGGACAGTATAATTCGCCC. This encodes CASTPGQYNSP. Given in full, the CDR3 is CASTPGQYNSPLYF.

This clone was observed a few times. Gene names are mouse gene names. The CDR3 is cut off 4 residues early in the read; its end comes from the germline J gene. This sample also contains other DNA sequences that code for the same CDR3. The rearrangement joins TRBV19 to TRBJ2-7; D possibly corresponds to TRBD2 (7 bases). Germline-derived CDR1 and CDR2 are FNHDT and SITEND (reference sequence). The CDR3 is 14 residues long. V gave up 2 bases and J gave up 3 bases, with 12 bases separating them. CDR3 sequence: CASSIPGGDYEQYF. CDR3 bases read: TGTGCCAGCAGTATTCCTGGGGGCGACTAT.

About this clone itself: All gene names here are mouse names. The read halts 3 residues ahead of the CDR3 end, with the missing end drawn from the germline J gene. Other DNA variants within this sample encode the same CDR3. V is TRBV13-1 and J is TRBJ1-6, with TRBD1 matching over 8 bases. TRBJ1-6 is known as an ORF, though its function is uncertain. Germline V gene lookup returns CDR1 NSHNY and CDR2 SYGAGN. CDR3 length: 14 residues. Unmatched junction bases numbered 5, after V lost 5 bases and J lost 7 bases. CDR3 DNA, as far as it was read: TGTGCCAGCAGCGGTGACAGGGGAAATTCGCCC. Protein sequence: CASSGDRGNSP. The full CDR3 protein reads CASSGDRGNSPLYF.

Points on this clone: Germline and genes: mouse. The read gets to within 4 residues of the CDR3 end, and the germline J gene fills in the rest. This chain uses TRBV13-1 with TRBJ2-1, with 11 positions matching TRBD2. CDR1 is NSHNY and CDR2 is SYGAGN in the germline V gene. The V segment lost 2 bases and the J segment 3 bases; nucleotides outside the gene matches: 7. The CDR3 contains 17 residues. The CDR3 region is CASSDHWGGAGYAEQFF. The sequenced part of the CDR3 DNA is TGTGCCAGCAGTGACCACTGGGGGGGCGCCGGCTATGCT.

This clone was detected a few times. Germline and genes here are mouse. The part of the CDR3 DNA that was read is TGTGCCAGCAAGGTGGCTGGGGGGAACACCGGG. This codes for CASKVAGGNTG. The entire CDR3 protein reads CASKVAGGNTGQLYF. The chain couples TRBV13-3 to TRBJ2-2; TRBD2 matches at 8 bases. The CDR3 extends 4 residues past the end of the read, so its final part is completed from the germline J gene. J was trimmed by 2 bases and V by 6 bases; bases with no gene match: 6. This CDR3 comprises 15 residues. Germline CDR1 NNHDY, CDR2 SYVADS.

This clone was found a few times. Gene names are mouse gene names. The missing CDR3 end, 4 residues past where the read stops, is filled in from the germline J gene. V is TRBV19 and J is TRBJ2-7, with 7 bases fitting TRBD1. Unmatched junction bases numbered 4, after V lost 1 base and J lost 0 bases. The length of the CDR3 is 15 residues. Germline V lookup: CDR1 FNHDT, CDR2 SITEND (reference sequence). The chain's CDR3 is CASSIKTGSSYEQYF. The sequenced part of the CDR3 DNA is TGTGCCAGCAGTATAAAGACAGGGAGCTCCTAT.

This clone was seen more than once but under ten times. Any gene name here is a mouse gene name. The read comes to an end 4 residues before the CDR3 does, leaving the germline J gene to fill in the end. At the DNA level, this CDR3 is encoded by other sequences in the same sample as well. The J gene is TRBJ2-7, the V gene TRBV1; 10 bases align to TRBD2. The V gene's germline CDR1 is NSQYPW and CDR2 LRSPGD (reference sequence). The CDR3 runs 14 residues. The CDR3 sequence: CTCSADWGGDEQYF. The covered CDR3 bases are TGCACCTGCAGTGCAGACTGGGGGGGCGAT.

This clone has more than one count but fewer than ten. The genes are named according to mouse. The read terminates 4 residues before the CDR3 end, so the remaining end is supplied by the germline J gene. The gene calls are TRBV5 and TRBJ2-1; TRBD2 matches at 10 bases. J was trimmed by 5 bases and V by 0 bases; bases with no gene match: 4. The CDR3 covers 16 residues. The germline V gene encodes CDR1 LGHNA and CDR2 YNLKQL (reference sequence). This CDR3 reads CASSQDNLGGHAEQFF. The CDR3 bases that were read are TGTGCCAGCAGCCAAGATAACCTGGGGGGGCATGCT.

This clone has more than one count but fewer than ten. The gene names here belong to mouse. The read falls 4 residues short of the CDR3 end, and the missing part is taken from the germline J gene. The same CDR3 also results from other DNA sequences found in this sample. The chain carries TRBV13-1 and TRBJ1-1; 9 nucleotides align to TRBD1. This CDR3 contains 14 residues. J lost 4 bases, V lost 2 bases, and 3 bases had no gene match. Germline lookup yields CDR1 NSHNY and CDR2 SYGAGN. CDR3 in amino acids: CASSETGGGTEVFF. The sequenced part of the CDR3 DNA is TGTGCCAGCAGTGAAACAGGGGGCGGCACA.

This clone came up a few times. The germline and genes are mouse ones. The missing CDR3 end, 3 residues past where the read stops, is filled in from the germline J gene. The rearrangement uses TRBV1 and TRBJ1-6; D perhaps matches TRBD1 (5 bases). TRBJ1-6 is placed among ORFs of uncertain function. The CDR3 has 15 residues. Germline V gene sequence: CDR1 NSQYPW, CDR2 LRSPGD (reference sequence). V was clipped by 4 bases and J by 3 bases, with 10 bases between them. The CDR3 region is CTCSGRALYNSPLYF. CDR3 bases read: TGCACCTGCAGTGGCAGGGCCCTCTATAATTCGCCC.

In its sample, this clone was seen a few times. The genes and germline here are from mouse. CDR3: CASSLGGADAEQFF. The CDR3 bases that were read are TGTGCCAGCAGTTTAGGGGGCGCGGATGCT. The V gene is TRBV19, the J gene TRBJ2-1; D might be TRBD1 (7 bases). Read coverage stops 4 residues before the CDR3 terminus; the germline J gene supplies the remainder. Trimming took 4 bases from V and 5 from J, leaving 13 bases between them. The V gene's germline CDR1 is FNHDT and CDR2 SITEND (reference sequence). The CDR3 covers 14 residues.

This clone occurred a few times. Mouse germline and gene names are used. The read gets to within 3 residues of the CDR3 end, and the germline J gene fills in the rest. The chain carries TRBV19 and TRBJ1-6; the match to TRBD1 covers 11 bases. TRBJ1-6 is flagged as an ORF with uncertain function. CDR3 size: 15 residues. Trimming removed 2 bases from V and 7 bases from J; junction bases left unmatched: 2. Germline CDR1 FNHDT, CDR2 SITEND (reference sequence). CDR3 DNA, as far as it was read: TGTGCCAGCAGTATCGGACAGGGGGCAAATTCGCCC. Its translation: CASSIGQGANSP. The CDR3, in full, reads CASSIGQGANSPLYF.

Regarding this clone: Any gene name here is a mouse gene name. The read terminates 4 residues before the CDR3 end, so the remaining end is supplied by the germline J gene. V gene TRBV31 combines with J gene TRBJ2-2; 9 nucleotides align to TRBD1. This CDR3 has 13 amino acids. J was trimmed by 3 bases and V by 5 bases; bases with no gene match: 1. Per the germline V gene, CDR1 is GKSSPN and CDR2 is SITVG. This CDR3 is CAWGDRDTGQLYF. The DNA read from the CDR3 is TGTGCCTGGGGGGACAGGGACACCGGG.

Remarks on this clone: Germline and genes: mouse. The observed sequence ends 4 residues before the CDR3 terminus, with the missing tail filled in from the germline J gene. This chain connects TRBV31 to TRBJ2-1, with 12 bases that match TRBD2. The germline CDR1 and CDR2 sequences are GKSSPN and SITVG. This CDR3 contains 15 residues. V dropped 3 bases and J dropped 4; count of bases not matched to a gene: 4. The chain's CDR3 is CAWRRGLGGYAEQFF. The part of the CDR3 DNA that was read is TGTGCCTGGAGACGGGGACTGGGGGGTTATGCT.

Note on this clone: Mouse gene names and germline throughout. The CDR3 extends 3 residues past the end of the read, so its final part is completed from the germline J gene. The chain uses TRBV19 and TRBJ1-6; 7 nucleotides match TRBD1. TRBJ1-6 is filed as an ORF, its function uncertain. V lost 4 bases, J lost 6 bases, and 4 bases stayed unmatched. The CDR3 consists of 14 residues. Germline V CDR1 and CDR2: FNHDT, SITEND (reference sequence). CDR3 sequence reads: CASSDTGVNSPLYF. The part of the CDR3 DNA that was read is TGTGCCAGCAGTGACACAGGGGTTAATTCGCCC.